This note documents a single TCR beta chain sequence. Its antigen is currently unknown. The data are from a study of cytomegalovirus exposure and HLA in healthy donors. PCR involved 60 Vbeta and 13 Jbeta primers. Sequencing used immunoSEQ multiplex PCR; TCRdb keeps in-frame clones, though not all of them. Here the sample spans more than 150,000 clones, around 82% being singletons. Trimming cost V 3 bases and J 2 bases; bases outside gene matches: 6. The length of the CDR3 is 15 residues. Per germline, CDR1 SGDLS and CDR2 YYNGEE. Study-level results: CMV serostatus was the only recorded immune exposure for donors.

Sequenced material: PBMCs. This rearrangement joins TRBV9 to TRBJ2-7, with TRBD1 matching over 9 bases. The receptor was derived from a boy aged 5-17 years in good health and CMV-seronegative. Written as DNA, the CDR3 is TGTGCCAGCAGCGGATCCGGGACAGGGACCTACGAGCAGTACTTC. Protein product: CASSGSGTGTYEQYF.